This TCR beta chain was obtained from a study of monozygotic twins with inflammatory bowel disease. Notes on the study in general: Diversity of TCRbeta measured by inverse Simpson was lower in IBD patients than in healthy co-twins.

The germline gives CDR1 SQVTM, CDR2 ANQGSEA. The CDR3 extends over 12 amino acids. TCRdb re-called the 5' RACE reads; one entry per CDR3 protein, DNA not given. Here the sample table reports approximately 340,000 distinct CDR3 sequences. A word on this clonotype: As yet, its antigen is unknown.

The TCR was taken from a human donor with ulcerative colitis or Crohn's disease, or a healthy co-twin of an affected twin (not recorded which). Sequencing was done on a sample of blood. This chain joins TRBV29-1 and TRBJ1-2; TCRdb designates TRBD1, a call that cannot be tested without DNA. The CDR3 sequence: CSVYREGSGYTF.